These T cell receptor beta chains were read from a single sample in a study of blood T cell repertoires in COVID-19. The repertoire was sequenced with immunoSEQ multiplex PCR; TCRdb's copy has only in-frame clones and lacks some. The table has about 280,000 clones, over 75% seen once. The specimen was peripheral blood. The origin of the receptors is a man aged 45-65 years with active or convalescent COVID-19. Each CDR3 is given with its conserved first and last residue. The D gene is left open where the match is weak. Size is stated for part of the rows, as once, few or many counts, or as a class when the clone is expanded.

v_call,clone_size,d_call,j_call,cdr3_nt,cdr3_aa
TRBV5-6,.,TRBD2,TRBJ2-1,TGTGCCAGCAGCTTGGTCGGCGGGAGGGAGGGTAATGAGCAGTTCTTC,CASSLVGGREGNEQFF
TRBV11-2,.,.,TRBJ2-3,TGTGCCAGCAGAACGTTCGGGAGCACAGATACGCAGTATTTT,CASRTFGSTDTQYF
TRBV4-2,.,.,TRBJ1-2,TGTGCCAGCAGCCAAGTCGTCCCCGGGACAGGCTACACCTTC,CASSQVVPGTGYTF
TRBV7-8,once,TRBD2,TRBJ2-3,TGTGCCAGCAGCTTTACGTCGGGACTAGCAAGCACAGATACGCAGTATTTT,CASSFTSGLASTDTQYF
TRBV4-1,.,TRBD2,TRBJ2-7,TGCGCCAGCAGCCAAGATAGAGGGGGACTAGCGGGAGGCGAGCAGTACTTC,CASSQDRGGLAGGEQYF
TRBV10-3,.,TRBD2,TRBJ2-3,TGTGCCGCCAGCACTAGGCGGGAGGTGGGCACAGATACGCAGTATTTT,CAASTRREVGTDTQYF
TRBV6-5,few,.,TRBJ1-1,TGTGCCAGCAAATGGGGGCAGGTCACTGAAGCTTTCTTT,CASKWGQVTEAFF
TRBV5-1,once,.,TRBJ2-1,TGCGCCAGCAGCTTGGCCTCTAGCCCGAGGAGCAATGAGCAGTTCTTC,CASSLASSPRSNEQFF
TRBV19,.,.,TRBJ2-1,TGTGCCAGTAGTCCGAGACGGGGGAGCTCCTACAATGAGCAGTTCTTC,CASSPRRGSSYNEQFF
TRBV19,.,.,TRBJ2-1,TGTGCCAGTAGGAAAGAGGGTTCGACCGGCCTTTACAATGAGCAGTTCTTC,CASRKEGSTGLYNEQFF
TRBV5-1,.,.,TRBJ2-3,TGCGCCAGCAGCCCCGGGACTAGCACAGATACGCAGTATTTT,CASSPGTSTDTQYF
TRBV27,.,.,TRBJ2-7,TGTGCCAGCAGTTTGGGGGCCCATTACGAGCAGTACTTC,CASSLGAHYEQYF
TRBV27,.,TRBD2,TRBJ2-3,TGTGCCAGCAGTCCCCTTTGGACTAGCGGGAGGCGAGATACGCAGTATTTT,CASSPLWTSGRRDTQYF
TRBV9,.,.,TRBJ2-3,TGTGCCAGCAGTGGAGCGAGTAGCACAGATACGCAGTATTTT,CASSGASSTDTQYF
TRBV25-1,.,TRBD1,TRBJ1-2,TGTGCCAGCAGTTTCCGGGACAGGAGTGGCTACACCTTC,CASSFRDRSGYTF
TRBV28,few,TRBD2,TRBJ2-3,TGTGCCAGCAGTTCCCGGACTAGCGGGAGCGATACGCAGTATTTT,CASSSRTSGSDTQYF
TRBV12-3/TRBV12-4,.,TRBD2,TRBJ2-2,TGTGCCAGCAGTCAGACTAGCGGCGGGGAGCTGTTTTTT,CASSQTSGGELFF